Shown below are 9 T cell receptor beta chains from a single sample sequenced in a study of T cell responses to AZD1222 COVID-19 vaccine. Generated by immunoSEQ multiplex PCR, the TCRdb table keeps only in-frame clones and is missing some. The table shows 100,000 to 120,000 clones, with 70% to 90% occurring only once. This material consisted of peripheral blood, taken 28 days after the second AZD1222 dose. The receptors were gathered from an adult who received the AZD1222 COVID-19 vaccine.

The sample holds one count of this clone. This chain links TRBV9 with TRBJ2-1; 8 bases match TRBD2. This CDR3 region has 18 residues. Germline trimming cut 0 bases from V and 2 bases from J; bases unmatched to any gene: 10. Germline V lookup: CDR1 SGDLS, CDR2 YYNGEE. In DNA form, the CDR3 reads TGTGCCAGCAGCGTAGCTCCCCCCGGGGGGGCCGCCTACAATGAGCAGTTCTTC. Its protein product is CASSVAPPGGAAYNEQFF.

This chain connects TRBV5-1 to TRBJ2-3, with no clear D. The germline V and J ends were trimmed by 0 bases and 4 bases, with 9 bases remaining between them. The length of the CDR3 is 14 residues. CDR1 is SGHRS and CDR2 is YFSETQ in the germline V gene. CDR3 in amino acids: CASSLVTIADTQYF. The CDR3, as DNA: TGCGCCAGCAGCTTGGTAACGATAGCAGATACGCAGTATTTT.

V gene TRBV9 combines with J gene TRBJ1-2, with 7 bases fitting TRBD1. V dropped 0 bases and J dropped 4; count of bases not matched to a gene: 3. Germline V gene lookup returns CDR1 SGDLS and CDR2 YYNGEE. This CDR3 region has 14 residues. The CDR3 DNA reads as TGTGCCAGCAGCGTAGACTGGACAGGCTATGGCTACACCTTC. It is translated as CASSVDWTGYGYTF.

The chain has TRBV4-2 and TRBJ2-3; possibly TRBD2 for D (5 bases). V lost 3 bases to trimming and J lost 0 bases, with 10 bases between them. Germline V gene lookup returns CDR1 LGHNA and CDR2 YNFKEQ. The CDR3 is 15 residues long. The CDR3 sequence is CASSQGEGSTDTQYF. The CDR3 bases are TGTGCCAGCAGCCAGGGAGAGGGTAGCACAGATACGCAGTATTTT.

CDR3 DNA: TGTGCCATCAGTGGGAGTTTCGGGACCTCAGAGGGCAACACTGAAGCTTTCTTT. Translating it yields CAISGSFGTSEGNTEAFF. The J gene is TRBJ1-1, the V gene TRBV10-3, with a weak D call TRBD1 (5 bases). CDR1 and CDR2 from the germline V gene are ENHRY and SYGVKD. This CDR3 has 18 amino acids. V dropped 4 bases and J dropped 2 bases, with 23 bases sitting between them.

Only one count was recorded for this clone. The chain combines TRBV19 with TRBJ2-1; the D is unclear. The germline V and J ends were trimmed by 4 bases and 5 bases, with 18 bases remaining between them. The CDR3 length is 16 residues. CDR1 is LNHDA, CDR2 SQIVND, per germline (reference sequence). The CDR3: CASSKRTGRSHNEQFF. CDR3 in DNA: TGTGCCAGTAGTAAGAGGACGGGCCGATCCCACAATGAGCAGTTCTTC.

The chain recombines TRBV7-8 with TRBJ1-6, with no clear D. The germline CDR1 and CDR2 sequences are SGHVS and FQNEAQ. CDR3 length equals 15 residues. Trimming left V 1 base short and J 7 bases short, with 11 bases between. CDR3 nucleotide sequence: TGTGCCAGCAGCTTAGTCGGCAGGTTGAATTCACCCCTCCACTTT. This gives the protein CASSLVGRLNSPLHF.

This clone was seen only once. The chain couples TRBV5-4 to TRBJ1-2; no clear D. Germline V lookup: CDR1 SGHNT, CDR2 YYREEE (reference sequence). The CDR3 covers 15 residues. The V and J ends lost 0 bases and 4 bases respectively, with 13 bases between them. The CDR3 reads CASSLAKRVGYGYTF. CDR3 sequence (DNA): TGTGCCAGCAGCTTGGCTAAGAGGGTTGGCTATGGCTACACCTTC.

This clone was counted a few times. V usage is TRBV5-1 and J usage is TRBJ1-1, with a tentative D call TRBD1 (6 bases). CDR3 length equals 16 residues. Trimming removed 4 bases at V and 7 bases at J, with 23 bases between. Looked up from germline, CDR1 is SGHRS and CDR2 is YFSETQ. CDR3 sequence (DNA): TGCGCCAGCAGCGTGGGGGCGGGGATGAACACTGATGAAGCTTTCTTT. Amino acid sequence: CASSVGAGMNTDEAFF.